Listed below are T cell receptor beta chains from one sample, sequenced in a study of T cells after yellow fever vaccination. Using its own MiXCR run on the 5' RACE reads, TCRdb lists one record per CDR3 protein. The data contain tens of thousands of distinct CDR3 sequences, about 6% of them singletons. The source material was PBMCs, either bulk or a sorted T-cell subset (CD4+, CD8+, memory, or dextramer-sorted; not recorded which), sampled on the day of the yellow fever booster vaccination. The source is a man aged 30 to 45 who received the YFV17D yellow fever vaccine. Each CDR3 is given with its conserved first and last residue. D genes are given only for firm matches. Size is omitted from some rows. Given values are once, few, many or a class for expanded clones.

V: TRBV6-4
D: .
size: many
J: TRBJ2-2
CDR3: CASSDADTGELFF
DNA: TGTGCCAGCAGTGATGCAGACACCGGGGAGCTGTTTTTT

V: TRBV27
D: .
size: many
J: TRBJ2-7
CDR3: CASSAINEQYF
DNA: TGTGCCAGCAGTGCCATAAACGAGCAGTACTTC

V: TRBV6-1
D: .
size: many
J: TRBJ2-7
CDR3: CASSLILRGEQYF
DNA: TGTGCCAGCAGCCTTATCCTCCGGGGCGAGCAGTACTTC

V: TRBV11-1
D: .
size: many
J: TRBJ2-5
CDR3: CASSNRETQYF
DNA: TGTGCCAGCAGCAACAGAGAGACCCAGTACTTC

V: TRBV28
D: .
size: many
J: TRBJ2-2
CDR3: CASSFSAGTGELFF
DNA: TGTGCCAGCAGTTTTTCAGCAGGGACCGGGGAGCTGTTTTTT

V: TRBV7-2
D: .
size: many
J: TRBJ2-3
CDR3: CASSKALTGSTDTQYF
DNA: TGTGCCAGCAGCAAGGCACTCACAGGGTCCACAGATACGCAGTATTTT

V: TRBV20-1
D: TRBD1
size: medium-sized
J: TRBJ2-1
CDR3: CSARDPGTGYNEQFF
DNA: TGCAGTGCTAGAGACCCCGGGACAGGGTACAATGAGCAGTTCTTC

V: TRBV5-1
D: .
size: many
J: TRBJ1-2
CDR3: CASSLVSGSYNGYTF
DNA: TGCGCCAGCAGCTTGGTTTCGGGATCCTATAACGGCTACACCTTC

V: TRBV12-3/TRBV12-4
D: TRBD2
size: many
J: TRBJ2-7
CDR3: CASSLLTSGRSHEQYF
DNA: TGTGCCAGCAGTCTCTTAACTAGCGGGAGATCTCACGAGCAGTACTTC

V: TRBV20-1
D: .
size: many
J: TRBJ2-5
CDR3: CSAGESTETQYF
DNA: TGCAGTGCGGGGGAGAGTACGGAGACCCAGTACTTC

V: TRBV29-1
D: .
size: many
J: TRBJ2-5
CDR3: CSVDLGEETQYF
DNA: TGCAGCGTTGATCTGGGGGAGGAGACCCAGTACTTC

V: TRBV3-1
D: .
size: .
J: TRBJ2-1
CDR3: CASSNSQGARSEQFF
DNA: TGTGCCAGCAGCAACAGCCAAGGGGCGAGATCCGAGCAGTTCTTC

V: TRBV15
D: .
size: many
J: TRBJ1-1
CDR3: CATSSNGAGSTEAFF
DNA: TGTGCCACCAGCAGCAACGGGGCTGGCAGCACTGAAGCTTTCTTT

V: TRBV7-2
D: .
size: many
J: TRBJ2-7
CDR3: CASRRTGNSEQYF
DNA: TGTGCCAGCAGACGTACAGGGAACAGCGAGCAGTACTTC

V: TRBV7-8
D: TRBD2
size: many
J: TRBJ2-1
CDR3: CASSLWRASGANNEQFF
DNA: TGTGCCAGCAGCTTATGGAGGGCTAGCGGAGCAAACAATGAGCAGTTCTTC

V: TRBV12-3/TRBV12-4
D: .
size: .
J: TRBJ1-5
CDR3: CASSQRWAQHF
DNA: TGTGCCAGCAGCCAGCGGTGGGCCCAGCATTTT

V: TRBV6-5
D: TRBD1
size: .
J: TRBJ2-7
CDR3: CASSRGTYEQYF
DNA: TGTGCCAGCAGCAGGGGGACCTACGAGCAGTACTTC

V: TRBV20-1
D: .
size: many
J: TRBJ1-5
CDR3: CSARGGWRQPQHF
DNA: TGCAGTGCTAGAGGGGGTTGGCGTCAGCCCCAGCATTTT

V: TRBV9
D: .
size: few
J: TRBJ1-1
CDR3: CASSPGSGNTEAFF
DNA: TGTGCCAGCAGCCCAGGGTCAGGGAACACTGAAGCTTTCTTT

V: TRBV7-8
D: .
size: many
J: TRBJ1-5
CDR3: CASSPNSGARDQPQHF
DNA: TGTGCCAGCAGCCCGAATTCAGGGGCCAGGGATCAGCCCCAGCATTTT

V: TRBV6-5
D: .
size: many
J: TRBJ2-7
CDR3: CASSYQGTYEQYF
DNA: TGTGCCAGCAGTTACCAGGGGACCTACGAGCAGTACTTC

V: TRBV6-1
D: .
size: medium-sized
J: TRBJ2-5
CDR3: CASSERHPETQYF
DNA: TGTGCCAGCAGTGAAAGGCACCCAGAGACCCAGTACTTC

V: TRBV13
D: .
size: many
J: TRBJ1-6
CDR3: CASSQGQPNSPLHF
DNA: TGTGCCAGCAGCCAAGGACAGCCAAATTCACCCCTCCACTTT

V: TRBV12-3/TRBV12-4
D: TRBD2
size: many
J: TRBJ2-1
CDR3: CARSLELAGLGDLYNEQFF
DNA: TGTGCCCGCAGTTTAGAACTAGCGGGCTTGGGGGACCTTTACAATGAGCAGTTCTTC

V: TRBV4-3
D: TRBD2
size: many
J: TRBJ2-5
CDR3: CASSGGRGGETQYF
DNA: TGCGCCAGCAGCGGCGGGAGAGGTGGAGAGACCCAGTACTTC

V: TRBV28
D: TRBD1
size: many
J: TRBJ1-6
CDR3: CASTTGQGYSPLHF
DNA: TGTGCCAGCACAACGGGACAGGGTTATTCACCCCTCCACTTT

V: TRBV7-9
D: .
size: many
J: TRBJ1-1
CDR3: CASSLGGATEAFF
DNA: TGTGCCAGCAGCTTAGGGGGAGCCACTGAAGCTTTCTTT

V: TRBV28
D: .
size: .
J: TRBJ2-2
CDR3: CASRHGRGNTGELFF
DNA: TGTGCCAGCAGACACGGACGGGGAAACACCGGGGAGCTGTTTTTT

V: TRBV4-2
D: TRBD1
size: once
J: TRBJ2-1
CDR3: CASSQGGTGFGEQFF
DNA: TGTGCCAGCAGCCAAGGTGGGACAGGGTTTGGTGAGCAGTTCTTC

V: TRBV7-2
D: .
size: many
J: TRBJ2-7
CDR3: CASSKTGLSYEQYF
DNA: TGTGCCAGCAGCAAAACAGGGTTGAGCTACGAGCAGTACTTC

V: TRBV24-1
D: TRBD2
size: many
J: TRBJ2-1
CDR3: CATSDPGLAFYNEQFF
DNA: TGTGCCACCAGTGATCCCGGACTAGCTTTCTACAATGAGCAGTTCTTC